This note documents a single T cell receptor beta chain sequence. The sample belongs to a study of blood T cell repertoires in COVID-19. Study-level background: There were acute and convalescent COVID-19 samples, and they came from the United States, Italy and Spain. PBMCs, B-cell-depleted T cells, or T cells were the source of the cDNA or gDNA that made up the material.

Authors' methods: Estimation of nucleated cell counts was performed using reference gene primer amplification. Repertoires were generated with immunoSEQ multiplex PCR, while TCRdb's copy carries only in-frame clones and drops some. That table gives V, J and clone size, and the DNA gave D and trimming. The sample includes more than 150,000 clones, around 82% of them seen just once. The V end lost 9 bases, the J end lost 4 bases, and 10 bases lay between the germline ends. This CDR3 is built from 12 residues. Germline V lookup: CDR1 SNHLY, CDR2 FYNNEI. This clonotype originated in a young man with active or convalescent COVID-19. V usage is TRBV2 and J usage is TRBJ1-5, with TRBD1 as a possible D gene (5 bases). The source material was peripheral blood. The CDR3, as DNA: TGTGCCAGTCAGGGAAGTAATCAGCCCCAGCATTTT. This encodes CASQGSNQPQHF.